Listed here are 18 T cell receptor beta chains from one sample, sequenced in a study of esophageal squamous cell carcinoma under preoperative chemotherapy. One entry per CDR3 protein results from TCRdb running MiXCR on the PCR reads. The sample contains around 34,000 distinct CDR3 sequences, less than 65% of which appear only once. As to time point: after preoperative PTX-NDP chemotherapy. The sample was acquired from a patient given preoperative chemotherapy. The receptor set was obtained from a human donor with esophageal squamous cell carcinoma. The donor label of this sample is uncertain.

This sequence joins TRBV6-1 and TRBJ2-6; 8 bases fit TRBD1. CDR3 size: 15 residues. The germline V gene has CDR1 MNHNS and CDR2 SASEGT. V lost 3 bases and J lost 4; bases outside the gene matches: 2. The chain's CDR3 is CASSETGDGANVLTF. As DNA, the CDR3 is TGTGCCAGCAGTGAGACAGGGGACGGGGCCAACGTCCTGACTTTC.

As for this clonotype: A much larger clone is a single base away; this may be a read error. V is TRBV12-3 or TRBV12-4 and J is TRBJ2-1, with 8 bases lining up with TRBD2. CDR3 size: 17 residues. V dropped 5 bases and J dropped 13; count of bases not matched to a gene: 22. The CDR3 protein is CASSPFTGGGGQETQFF. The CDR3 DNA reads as TGTGCCAGCAGTCCCTTTACCGGGGGGGGGGGGCAAGAGACCCAGTTCTTC.

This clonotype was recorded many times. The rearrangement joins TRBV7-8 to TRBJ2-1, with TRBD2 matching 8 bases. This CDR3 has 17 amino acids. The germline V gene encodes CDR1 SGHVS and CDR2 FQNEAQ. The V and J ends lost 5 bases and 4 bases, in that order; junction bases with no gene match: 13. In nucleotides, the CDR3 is TGTGCCAGCAGCCCCTCCCGTGGGCTAGCGGGTTACAATGAGCAGTTCTTC. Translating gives CASSPSRGLAGYNEQFF.

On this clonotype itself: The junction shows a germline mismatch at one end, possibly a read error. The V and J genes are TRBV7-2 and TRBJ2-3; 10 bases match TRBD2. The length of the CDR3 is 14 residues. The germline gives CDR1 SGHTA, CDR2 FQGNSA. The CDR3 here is CAGSGGGGSDTQYF. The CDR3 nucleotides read TGTGCGGGGAGCGGGGGGGGGGGATCAGATACGCAGTACTTT.

The CDR3 region has the DNA TGTGCCAGCAGTTTATCCATCTACGAGCAGTACTTC. As protein: CASSLSIYEQYF. The chain employs TRBV12-3 or TRBV12-4 and TRBJ2-7, with unresolved D. V dropped 2 bases and J dropped 3 bases, with 5 bases sitting between them. The CDR3 loop spans 12 amino acids.

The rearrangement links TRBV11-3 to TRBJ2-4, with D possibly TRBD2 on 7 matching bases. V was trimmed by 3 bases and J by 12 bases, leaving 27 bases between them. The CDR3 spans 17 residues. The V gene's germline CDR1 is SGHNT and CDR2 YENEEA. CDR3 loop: CASSFEAGPGDKDTQYF. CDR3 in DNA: TGTGCCAGCAGCTTCGAAGCGGGGCCAGGGGATAAAGACACTCAGTACTTC. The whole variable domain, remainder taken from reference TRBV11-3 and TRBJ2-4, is EAGVVQSPRYKIIEKKQPVAFWCNPISGHNTLYWYLQNLGQGPELLIRYENEEAVDDSQLPKDRFSAERLKGVDSTLKIQPAELGDSAVYLCASSFEAGPGDKDTQYFGAGTRLSVL.

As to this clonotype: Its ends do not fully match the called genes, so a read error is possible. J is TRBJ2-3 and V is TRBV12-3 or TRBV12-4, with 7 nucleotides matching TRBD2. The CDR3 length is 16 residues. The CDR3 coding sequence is TGTGCCAGCAGCCAAACGGGAGAGGGAGGGAAAAATACCCAGTACTTT. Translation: CASSQTGEGGKNTQYF.

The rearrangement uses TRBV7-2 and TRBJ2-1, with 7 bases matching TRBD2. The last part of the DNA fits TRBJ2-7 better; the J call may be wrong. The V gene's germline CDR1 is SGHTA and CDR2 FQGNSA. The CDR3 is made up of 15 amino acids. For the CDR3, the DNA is TGTGCCAGCAGCCCCGGAATAGCGGGCGACAATGAGCAGTACTTC. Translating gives CASSPGIAGDNEQYF.

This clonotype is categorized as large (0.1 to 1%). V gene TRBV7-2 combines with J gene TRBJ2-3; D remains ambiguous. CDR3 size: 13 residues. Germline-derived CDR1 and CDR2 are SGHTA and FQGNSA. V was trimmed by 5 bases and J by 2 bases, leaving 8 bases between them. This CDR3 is CASSRTHTDTQYF. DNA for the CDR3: TGTGCCAGCAGCCGTACACACACAGATACGCAGTATTTT.

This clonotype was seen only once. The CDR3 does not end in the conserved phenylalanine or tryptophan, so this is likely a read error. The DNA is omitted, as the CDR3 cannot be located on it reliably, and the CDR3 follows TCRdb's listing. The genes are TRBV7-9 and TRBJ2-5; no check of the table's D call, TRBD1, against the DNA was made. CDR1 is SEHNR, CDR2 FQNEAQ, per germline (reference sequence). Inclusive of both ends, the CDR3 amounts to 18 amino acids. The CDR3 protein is CASSLARFEGGSQETQLS.

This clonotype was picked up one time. In nucleotides, the CDR3 is TGTGCCAGCAGCCGGCAGAGCACCGGGGAGCAGTATTTT. Residues: CASSRQSTGEQYF. The gene calls are TRBV7-6 and TRBJ2-2; D might be TRBD2 (5 bases). The DNA end is a closer match to TRBJ2-3, so the J assignment may be wrong. This CDR3 is built from 13 residues. The germline V gene has CDR1 SGHVS and CDR2 FNYEAQ.

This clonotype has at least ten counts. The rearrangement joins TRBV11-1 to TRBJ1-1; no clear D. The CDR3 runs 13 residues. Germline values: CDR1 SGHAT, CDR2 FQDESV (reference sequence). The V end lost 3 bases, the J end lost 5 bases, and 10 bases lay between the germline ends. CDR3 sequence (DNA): TGTGCCAGCAGCTTCGGGGTAGAGACTGAAGCTTTCTTT. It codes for CASSFGVETEAFF. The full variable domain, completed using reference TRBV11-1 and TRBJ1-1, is EAEVAQSPRYKITEKSQAVAFWCDPISGHATLYWYRQILGQGPELLVQFQDESVVDDSQLPKDRFSAERLKGVDSTLKIQPAELGDSAMYLCASSFGVETEAFFGQGTRLTVV.

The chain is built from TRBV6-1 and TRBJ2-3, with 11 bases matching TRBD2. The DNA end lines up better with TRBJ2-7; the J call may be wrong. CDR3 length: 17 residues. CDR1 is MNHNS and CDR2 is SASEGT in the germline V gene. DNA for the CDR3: TGTGCCAGCAGTGAAGACCTAGCGGGGGGTACCACAGAGACGCAGTACTTC. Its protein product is CASSEDLAGGTTETQYF.

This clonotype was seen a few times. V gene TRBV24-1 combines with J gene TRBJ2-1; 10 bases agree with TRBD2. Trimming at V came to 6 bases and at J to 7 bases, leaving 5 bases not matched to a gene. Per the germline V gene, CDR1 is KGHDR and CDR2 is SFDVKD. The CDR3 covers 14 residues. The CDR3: CATSQSSGRNEQFF. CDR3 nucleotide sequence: TGTGCCACCAGTCAGTCTAGCGGGAGAAATGAGCAGTTCTTC.

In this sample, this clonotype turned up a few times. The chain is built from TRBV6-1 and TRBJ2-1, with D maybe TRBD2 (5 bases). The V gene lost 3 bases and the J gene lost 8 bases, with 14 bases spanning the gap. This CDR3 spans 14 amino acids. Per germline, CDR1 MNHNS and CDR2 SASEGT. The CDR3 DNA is TGTGCCAGCAGTGAGAGGGCGAAAAGTGATGAGCAGTTCTTC. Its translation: CASSERAKSDEQFF.

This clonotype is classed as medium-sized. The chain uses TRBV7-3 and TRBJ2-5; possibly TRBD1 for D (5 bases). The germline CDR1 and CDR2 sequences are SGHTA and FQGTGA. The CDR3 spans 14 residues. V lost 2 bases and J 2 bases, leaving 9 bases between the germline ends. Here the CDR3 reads CASSLDSGQETQYF. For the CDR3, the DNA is TGTGCCAGCAGCTTAGACAGTGGACAAGAGACCCAGTACTTC.

The CDR3 loop is CASSRAREAFF. CDR3 DNA: TGTGCCAGCAGTCGCGCCAGAGAAGCTTTCTTT. The V and J genes are TRBV6-1 and TRBJ1-1; no clear D. V shed 5 bases and J shed 8 bases, with 9 bases lying between them. The CDR3 spans 11 residues. Germline CDR1 reads MNHNS; CDR2 reads SASEGT.

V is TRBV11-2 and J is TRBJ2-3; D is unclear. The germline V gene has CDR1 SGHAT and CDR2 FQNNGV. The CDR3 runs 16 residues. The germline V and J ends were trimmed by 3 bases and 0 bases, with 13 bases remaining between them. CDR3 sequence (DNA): TGTGCCAGCAGCTTTCGGTTATTGCATAGCACAGATACGCAGTATTTT. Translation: CASSFRLLHSTDTQYF. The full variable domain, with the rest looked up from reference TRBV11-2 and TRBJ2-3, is EAGVAQSPRYKIIEKRQSVAFWCNPISGHATLYWYQQILGQGPKLLIQFQNNGVVDDSQLPKDRFSAERLKGVDSTLKIQPAKLEDSAVYLCASSFRLLHSTDTQYFGPGTRLTVL.